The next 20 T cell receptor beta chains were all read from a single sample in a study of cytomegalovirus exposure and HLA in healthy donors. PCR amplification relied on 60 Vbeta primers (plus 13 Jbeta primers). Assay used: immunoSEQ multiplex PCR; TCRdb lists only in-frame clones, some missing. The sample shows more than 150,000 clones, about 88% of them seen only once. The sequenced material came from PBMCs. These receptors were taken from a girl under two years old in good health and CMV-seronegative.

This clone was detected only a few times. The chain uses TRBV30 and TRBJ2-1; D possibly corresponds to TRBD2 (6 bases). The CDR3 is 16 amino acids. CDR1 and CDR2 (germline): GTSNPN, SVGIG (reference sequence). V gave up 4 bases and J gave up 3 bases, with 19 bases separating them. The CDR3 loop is CAWTVGTGTRYNEQFF. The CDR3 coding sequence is TGTGCCTGGACGGTTGGAACCGGGACTCGCTACAATGAGCAGTTCTTC.

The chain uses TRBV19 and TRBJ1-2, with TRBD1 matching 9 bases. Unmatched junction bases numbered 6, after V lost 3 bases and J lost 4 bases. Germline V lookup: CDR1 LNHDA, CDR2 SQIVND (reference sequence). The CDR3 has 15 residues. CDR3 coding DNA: TGTGCCAGTAGTATCAGACAGGGGGTCGTCTATGGCTACACCTTC. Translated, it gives CASSIRQGVVYGYTF.

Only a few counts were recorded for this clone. The CDR3 reads CSVTQGIGTEAFF. The CDR3 DNA reads as TGCAGCGTGACACAGGGGATCGGGACTGAAGCTTTCTTT. The chain couples TRBV29-1 to TRBJ1-1; 7 nucleotides align to TRBD1. The J segment lost 5 bases and the V segment lost 6 bases, leaving 9 bases of the junction unmatched. Germline V lookup: CDR1 SQVTM, CDR2 ANQGSEA. CDR3 length: 13 residues. The entire variable domain, with the rest obtained from reference TRBV29-1 and TRBJ1-1, is as follows: SAVISQKPSRDICQRGTSLTIQCQVDSQVTMMFWYRQQPGQSLTLIATANQGSEATYESGFVIDKFPISRPNLTFSTLTVSNMSPEDSSIYLCSVTQGIGTEAFFGQGTRLTVV.

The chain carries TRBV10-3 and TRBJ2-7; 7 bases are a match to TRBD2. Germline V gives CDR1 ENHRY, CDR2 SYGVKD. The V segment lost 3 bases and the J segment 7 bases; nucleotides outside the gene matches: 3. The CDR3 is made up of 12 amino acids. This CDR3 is CAISDPGGEQYF. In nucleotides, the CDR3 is TGTGCCATCAGTGATCCGGGGGGAGAGCAGTACTTC.

The CDR3 sequence is CASKGDLNTGELFF. The CDR3 bases are TGTGCCAGTAAAGGGGACTTGAACACCGGGGAGCTGTTTTTT. This chain joins TRBV19 and TRBJ2-2; D may be TRBD2 (6 bases). This CDR3 comprises 14 residues. Germline V lookup: CDR1 LNHDA, CDR2 SQIVND (reference sequence). Trimming left V 7 bases short and J 1 base short, with 10 bases between.

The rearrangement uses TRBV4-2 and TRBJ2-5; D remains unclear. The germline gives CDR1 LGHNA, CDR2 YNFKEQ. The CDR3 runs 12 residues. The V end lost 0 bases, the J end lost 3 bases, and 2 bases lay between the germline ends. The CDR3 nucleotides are TGTGCCAGCAGCCAAGATAAAGAGACCCAGTACTTC. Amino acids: CASSQDKETQYF.

DNA for the CDR3: TGTGCCAGTAGTCCTGGCGGGAGTTCCCGCGAGCAGTACTTC. Protein: CASSPGGSSREQYF. The chain is built from TRBV19 and TRBJ2-7, with 7 bases identical to TRBD2. The CDR3 contains 14 residues. Germline-derived CDR1 and CDR2 are LNHDA and SQIVND (reference sequence). With 5 bases clipped from V and 6 bases from J, the junction kept 10 bases outside the gene matches.

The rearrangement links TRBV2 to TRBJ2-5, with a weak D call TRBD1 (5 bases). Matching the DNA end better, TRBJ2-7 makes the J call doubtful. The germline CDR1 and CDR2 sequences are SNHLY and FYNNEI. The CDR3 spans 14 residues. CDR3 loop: CASRGRGDGYEQYF. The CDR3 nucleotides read TGTGCCAGCAGGGGGCGCGGAGACGGCTACGAGCAGTACTTC.

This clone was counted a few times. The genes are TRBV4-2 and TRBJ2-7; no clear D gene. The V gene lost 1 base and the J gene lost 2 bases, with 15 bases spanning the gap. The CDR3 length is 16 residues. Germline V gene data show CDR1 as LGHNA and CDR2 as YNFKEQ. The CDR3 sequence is CASSQGVSTSAYEQYF. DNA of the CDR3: TGTGCCAGCAGCCAAGGGGTTAGCACCTCTGCCTACGAGCAGTACTTC.

The CDR3 coding sequence is TGTGCCAGCAGTCGCCCCGGACAGGAGAAGTCGAACACTGAAGCTTTCTTT. This sequence encodes CASSRPGQEKSNTEAFF. The chain joins TRBV7-9 to TRBJ1-1; 7 nucleotides match TRBD1. The CDR3 totals 17 residues. The V and J ends lost 6 bases and 1 base, in that order; junction bases with no gene match: 14. Looked up from germline, CDR1 is SEHNR and CDR2 is FQNEAQ (reference sequence).

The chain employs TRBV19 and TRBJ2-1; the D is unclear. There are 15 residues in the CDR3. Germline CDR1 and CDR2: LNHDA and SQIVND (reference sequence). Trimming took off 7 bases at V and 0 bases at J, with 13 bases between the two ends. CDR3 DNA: TGTGCCAGTAACCCCGGTAGGAGCTCCTACAATGAGCAGTTCTTC. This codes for CASNPGRSSYNEQFF.

The CDR3 is CASSLEEGAYNSPLHF. Written as DNA, the CDR3 is TGTGCCAGCAGCCTTGAAGAGGGGGCCTATAATTCACCCCTCCACTTT. The chain recombines TRBV6-4 with TRBJ1-6; TRBD1 is a possible D gene (6 bases). Trimming took 6 bases from V and 2 from J, leaving 14 bases between them. Germline loops: CDR1 MRHNA, CDR2 SNTAGT. The CDR3 loop spans 16 amino acids.

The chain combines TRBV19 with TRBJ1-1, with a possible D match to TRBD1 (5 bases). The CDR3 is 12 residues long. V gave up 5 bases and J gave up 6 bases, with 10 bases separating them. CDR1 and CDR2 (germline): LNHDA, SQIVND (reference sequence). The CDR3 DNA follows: TGTGCCAGTAGTCGCAAAGGGGCTGAAGCTTTCTTT. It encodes CASSRKGAEAFF.

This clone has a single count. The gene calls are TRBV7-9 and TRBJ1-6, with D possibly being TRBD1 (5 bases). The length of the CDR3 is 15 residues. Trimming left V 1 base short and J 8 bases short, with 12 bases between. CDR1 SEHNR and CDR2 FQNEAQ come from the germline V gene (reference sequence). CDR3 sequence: CASSLEGVLYSPLHF. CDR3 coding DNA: TGTGCCAGCAGCTTAGAAGGGGTTCTTTATTCACCCCTCCACTTT.

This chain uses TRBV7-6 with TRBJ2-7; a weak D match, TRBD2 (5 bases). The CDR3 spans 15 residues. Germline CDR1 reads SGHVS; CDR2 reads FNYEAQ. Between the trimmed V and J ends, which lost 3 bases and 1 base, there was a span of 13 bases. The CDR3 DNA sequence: TGTGCCAGCAGCTTGAGCGGTCTTGCATCCTACGAGCAGTACTTC. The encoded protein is CASSLSGLASYEQYF.

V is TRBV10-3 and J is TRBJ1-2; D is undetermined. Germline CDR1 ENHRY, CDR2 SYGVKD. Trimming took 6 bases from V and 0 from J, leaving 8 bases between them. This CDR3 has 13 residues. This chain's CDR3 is CAIRTGTNYGYTF. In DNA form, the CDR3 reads TGTGCCATCAGGACCGGGACTAACTATGGCTACACCTTC.

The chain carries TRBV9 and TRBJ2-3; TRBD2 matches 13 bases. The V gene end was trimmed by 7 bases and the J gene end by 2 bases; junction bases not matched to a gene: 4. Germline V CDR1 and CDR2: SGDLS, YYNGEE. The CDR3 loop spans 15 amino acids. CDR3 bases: TGTGCCAGCGTGACTAGCGGGGGGTTCACAGATACGCAGTATTTT. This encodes CASVTSGGFTDTQYF.

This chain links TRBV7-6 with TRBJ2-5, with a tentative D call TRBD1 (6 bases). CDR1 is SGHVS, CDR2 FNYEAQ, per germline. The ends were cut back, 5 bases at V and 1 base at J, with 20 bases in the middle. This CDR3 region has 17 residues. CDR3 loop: CASSPWDTTPFQETQYF. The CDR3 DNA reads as TGTGCCAGCAGCCCCTGGGACACTACACCTTTCCAAGAGACCCAGTACTTC.

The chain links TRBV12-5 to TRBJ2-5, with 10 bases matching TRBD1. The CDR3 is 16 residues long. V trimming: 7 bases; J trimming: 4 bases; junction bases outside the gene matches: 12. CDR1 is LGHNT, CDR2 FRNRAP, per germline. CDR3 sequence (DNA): TGTGCTAGTGAACTGGGTCAGGGACAGGGGAGAGAGACCCAGTACTTC. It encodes CASELGQGQGRETQYF.

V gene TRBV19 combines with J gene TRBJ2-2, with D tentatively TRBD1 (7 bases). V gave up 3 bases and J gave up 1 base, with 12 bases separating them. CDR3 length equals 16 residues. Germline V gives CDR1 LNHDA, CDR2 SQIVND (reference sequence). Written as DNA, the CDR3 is TGTGCCAGTAGTATCGGAGGGGGCGGGAACACCGGGGAGCTGTTTTTT. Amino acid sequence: CASSIGGGGNTGELFF.